This entry lists 25 T cell receptor beta chains sequenced from one sample in a study of shared clonotypes between healthy human individuals. TCRdb's table, derived via immunoSEQ multiplex PCR, lists solely in-frame clones and lacks some. The table records some 690,000 clones, about 90% of them present only once. Sequenced: memory CD8+ T cells from PBMCs. The subset is: CD45RO+ cells pooled with CCR7-negative TemRA cells. The source is a man between 18 and 29 years old in good health. Some clones in this sample may be carry-over from other donors' samples.

The V call is TRBV7-4, the J call TRBJ1-1, with 7 bases that match TRBD1. Germline V gene lookup returns CDR1 SGHVT and CDR2 SQSDAQ. CDR3 length: 16 amino acids. Unmatched junction bases numbered 9, after V lost 1 base and J lost 4 bases. CDR3 coding DNA: TGTGCCAGCAGCTTAGGAGGGGGCAGGGATCGCACTGAAGCTTTCTTT. Protein product: CASSLGGGRDRTEAFF.

The chain carries TRBV27 and TRBJ2-5; D perhaps matches TRBD2 (6 bases). V lost 5 bases and J lost 5, with 12 bases in between. The CDR3 runs to 13 residues. Germline V CDR1 and CDR2: MNHEY, SMNVEV (reference sequence). The CDR3 protein is CASSPVRGETQYF. The DNA for the CDR3 is TGTGCCAGCAGTCCAGTTCGGGGGGAGACCCAGTACTTC.

V gene TRBV27 combines with J gene TRBJ2-1; D is ambiguous. The CDR3 is 13 residues long. Trimming removed 5 bases at V and 4 bases at J, with 9 bases between. Germline lookup yields CDR1 MNHEY and CDR2 SMNVEV (reference sequence). The CDR3 loop reads CASSPRVYNEQFF. CDR3 bases: TGTGCCAGCAGTCCAAGAGTATACAATGAGCAGTTCTTC.

V and J are TRBV7-2 and TRBJ1-5; no reliable D call. CDR3 size: 14 residues. Between the trimmed V and J ends, which lost 8 bases and 0 bases, there was a span of 11 bases. The germline gives CDR1 SGHTA, CDR2 FQGNSA. The CDR3 coding sequence is TGTGCCAGCCAGGAGGCGTATAGCAATCAGCCCCAGCATTTT. It codes for CASQEAYSNQPQHF.

V is TRBV7-9 and J is TRBJ1-5; D is uncertain. The CDR3 has 12 residues. V shed 4 bases and J shed 5 bases, with 6 bases lying between them. The germline V gene encodes CDR1 SEHNR and CDR2 FQNEAQ (reference sequence). In nucleotides, the CDR3 is TGTGCCAGCAGCTCGGACTATCAGCCCCAGCATTTT. It codes for CASSSDYQPQHF.

The rearrangement uses TRBV9 and TRBJ2-3; D might be TRBD1 (7 bases). The CDR3 loop spans 17 amino acids. Trimming shortened V by 4 bases and J by 4 bases, and 22 bases separated the two germline ends. Per germline, CDR1 SGDLS and CDR2 YYNGEE. CDR3 sequence: CASSPSGYRGAADTQYF. The CDR3 DNA sequence: TGTGCCAGCAGCCCGAGCGGGTACAGGGGCGCCGCAGATACGCAGTATTTT.

The genes are TRBV29-1 and TRBJ1-2; possibly TRBD1 for D (5 bases). The V and J ends lost 1 base and 6 bases respectively, with 18 bases between them. CDR1 is SQVTM, CDR2 ANQGSEA, per germline. This CDR3 has 15 amino acids. The CDR3 loop reads CSVEGDRGVLDGYTF. CDR3 nucleotide sequence: TGCAGCGTTGAAGGGGATAGGGGCGTGTTGGATGGCTACACCTTC.

The gene calls are TRBV7-3 and TRBJ2-3; weak D call: TRBD1 (5 bases). The V end lost 5 bases, the J end lost 1 base, and 16 bases lay between the germline ends. In germline, CDR1 is SGHTA, CDR2 FQGTGA. The CDR3 has 16 residues. CDR3 loop: CASSPRRVSGTDTQYF. In DNA form, the CDR3 reads TGTGCCAGCAGCCCCCGCAGGGTCTCGGGCACAGATACGCAGTATTTT.

The chain uses TRBV4-3 and TRBJ2-3, with TRBD1 identical over 7 bases. Trimming took 2 bases from V and 7 from J; bases not matched to a gene: 15. This CDR3 comprises 17 residues. Germline assignment: CDR1 LGHNA and CDR2 YSLEER. The CDR3 DNA reads TGCGCCAGCAGCCAAAGGCTAAGGGACAGCTTGCTGCATACGCAGTATTTT. Encoded protein: CASSQRLRDSLLHTQYF.

This chain joins TRBV29-1 and TRBJ2-5; unclear D gene. The V end lost 6 bases, the J end lost 5 bases, and 16 bases lay between the germline ends. Germline V gives CDR1 SQVTM, CDR2 ANQGSEA. The length of the CDR3 is 13 residues. CDR3 DNA: TGCAGCGTCCCCCCCCAAGGGCCTGAGACCCAGTACTTC. Translating gives CSVPPQGPETQYF. The entire variable domain, with the rest obtained from reference TRBV29-1 and TRBJ2-5, is as follows: SAVISQKPSRDICQRGTSLTIQCQVDSQVTMMFWYRQQPGQSLTLIATANQGSEATYESGFVIDKFPISRPNLTFSTLTVSNMSPEDSSIYLCSVPPQGPETQYFGPGTRLLVL.

The chain employs TRBV28 and TRBJ1-2, with a possible D match to TRBD1 (6 bases). Deletions cut 3 bases from V and 3 bases from J, with 20 bases between. The CDR3 is 17 amino acids. The germline V gene encodes CDR1 MDHEN and CDR2 SYDVKM. CDR3 region: CASSFGLPTGFHYGYTF. CDR3 nucleotide sequence: TGTGCCAGCAGTTTTGGATTACCTACAGGGTTTCACTATGGCTACACCTTC.

The chain carries TRBV6-1 and TRBJ2-5, with 7 positions matching TRBD1. Germline CDR1 is MNHNS and CDR2 is SASEGT. This CDR3 region has 13 residues. The V and J ends lost 6 bases and 1 base, in that order; junction bases with no gene match: 2. The CDR3 DNA sequence: TGTGCCAGCAGCCGGACAGGCCAAGAGACCCAGTACTTC. Translation: CASSRTGQETQYF.

V is TRBV15 and J is TRBJ2-2; D uncertain. This CDR3 spans 12 amino acids. Trimming took 0 bases from V and 4 from J, leaving 0 bases between them. Germline values: CDR1 LNHNV, CDR2 YYDKDF (reference sequence). This CDR3 reads CATSRDTGELFF. CDR3 sequence (DNA): TGTGCCACCAGCAGAGACACCGGGGAGCTGTTTTTT.

This rearrangement joins TRBV27 to TRBJ1-2; 7 bases map to TRBD1. Trimming removed 3 bases from V and 2 bases from J; junction bases left unmatched: 3. This CDR3 comprises 14 residues. CDR1 and CDR2 (germline): MNHEY, SMNVEV (reference sequence). The CDR3 sequence is CASSLTGRNYGYTF. The DNA for the CDR3 is TGTGCCAGCAGTTTGACAGGGCGGAACTATGGCTACACCTTC.

V and J are TRBV6-6 and TRBJ2-2; D remains unclear. The CDR3 is 15 amino acids. Trimming left V 5 bases short and J 3 bases short, with 13 bases between. CDR1 MNHNY and CDR2 SVGAGI come from the germline V gene (reference sequence). In DNA form, the CDR3 reads TGTGCCAGCAGTAGTCGCGCGGCTTACACCGGGGAGCTGTTTTTT. Translating it yields CASSSRAAYTGELFF.

The V call is TRBV6-1, the J call TRBJ1-5; possibly TRBD1 for D (5 bases). Per germline, CDR1 MNHNS and CDR2 SASEGT. There are 16 residues in the CDR3. The V end was cut by 4 bases, the J end by 1 base, with 14 bases between. CDR3 bases: TGTGCCAGCAGTGCGGACCGACAGCCGAGCAATCAGCCCCAGCATTTT. It translates to CASSADRQPSNQPQHF.

This clone was recorded once. The chain combines TRBV18 with TRBJ1-5, with D uncertain. The CDR3 length is 16 residues. V was shortened by 1 base and J by 5 bases, with 15 bases between the two germline ends. The germline CDR1 and CDR2 sequences are KGHSH and LQKENI. This CDR3 is CASSPQRSYSDQPQHF. As DNA, the CDR3 is TGTGCCAGCTCACCACAGAGGTCTTACAGCGATCAGCCCCAGCATTTT.

This rearrangement joins TRBV7-2 to TRBJ1-5; D possibly corresponds to TRBD1 (5 bases). V shed 3 bases and J shed 8 bases, with 20 bases lying between them. The CDR3 spans 16 residues. Per germline, CDR1 SGHTA and CDR2 FQGNSA. CDR3 sequence: CASSFSDGGPWKPQHF. CDR3 sequence (DNA): TGTGCCAGCAGCTTTTCGGACGGGGGACCTTGGAAGCCCCAGCATTTT.

Only one count was recorded for this clone. This chain uses TRBV5-1 with TRBJ2-1, with 10 bases identical to TRBD1. V gave up 4 bases and J gave up 3 bases; unmatched junction bases: 16. The germline V gene encodes CDR1 SGHRS and CDR2 YFSETQ. The CDR3 has 19 residues. The CDR3 loop is CASSHDRDRGPLGYNEQFF. CDR3 sequence (DNA): TGCGCCAGCAGCCACGACCGGGACAGGGGACCTCTCGGCTACAATGAGCAGTTCTTC.

V gene TRBV14 combines with J gene TRBJ1-1; 10 positions agree with TRBD1. The V segment lost 1 base and the J segment 6 bases; nucleotides outside the gene matches: 8. Germline-derived CDR1 and CDR2 are SGHDN and FVKESK. This CDR3 contains 16 residues. The CDR3 DNA reads TGTGCCAGCAGCCAAGGGGTGACAGGGGGCTCCTCTGAAGCTTTCTTT. It is translated as CASSQGVTGGSSEAFF.

The rearrangement uses TRBV6-1 and TRBJ2-7; the match to TRBD1 covers 9 bases. With 5 bases clipped from V and 5 bases from J, the junction kept 7 bases outside the gene matches. Germline assignment: CDR1 MNHNS and CDR2 SASEGT. The CDR3 is made up of 14 amino acids. For the CDR3, the DNA is TGTGCCAGCAGTTTCCGGACAGGGGTCGACGAGCAGTACTTC. Its translation: CASSFRTGVDEQYF.

This chain joins TRBV9 and TRBJ2-3, with D possibly TRBD2 on 5 matching bases. The CDR3 extends over 15 amino acids. V gave up 4 bases and J gave up 4 bases, with 16 bases separating them. CDR1 is SGDLS, CDR2 YYNGEE, per germline. CDR3 sequence reads: CASSPKNKRPDTQYF. In nucleotides, the CDR3 is TGTGCCAGCAGCCCCAAGAATAAGCGGCCAGATACGCAGTATTTT.

Ten or more counts support this clone. The chain is built from TRBV4-1 and TRBJ2-2, with TRBD1 identical over 7 bases. In germline, CDR1 is MGHRA, CDR2 YSYEKL. The CDR3 has 16 residues. After removal of 0 bases from V and 5 bases from J, the junction contained 6 bases not matched to a gene. In DNA form, the CDR3 reads TGCGCCAGCAGCCAAGAATCAGGGGGAGTGACCGGGGAGCTGTTTTTT. Translation: CASSQESGGVTGELFF.

The chain joins TRBV2 to TRBJ1-5; tentative D call: TRBD1 (5 bases). This CDR3 has 14 residues. V was trimmed by 8 bases and J by 5 bases, leaving 16 bases between them. Germline V gene data show CDR1 as SNHLY and CDR2 as FYNNEI. The CDR3 region has the DNA TGTGCCAGCGGGGGGGAAGGGGAGTATCAGCCCCAGCATTTT. It is translated as CASGGEGEYQPQHF.

The chain employs TRBV5-6 and TRBJ2-4; 8 nucleotides match TRBD1. CDR1 SGHDT and CDR2 YYEEEE come from the germline V gene. The trim removed 3 bases at V and 4 bases at J, leaving 3 bases unmatched. The CDR3 extends over 14 amino acids. The DNA of the CDR3 is TGTGCCAGCAGCTACTGGACAGGGAAAAACATTCAGTACTTC. Translation gives CASSYWTGKNIQYF.